The rows below give T cell receptor beta chains drawn from one sample of a study of identical twins. MiXCR, run by TCRdb on the 5' RACE reads, gives a single entry per CDR3 protein. The table lists about 250,000 distinct CDR3 sequences, 7.5% of them singletons. These records were also assigned to another study, of yellow fever vaccine responses in identical twins.

Specimen: CD8+ T cells sorted from blood. These receptors all come from a woman aged 18-29 years in good health. Each CDR3 is given with its conserved first and last residue. The order of the fields is CDR3 length, V gene, clone size, J gene, D gene, CDR3 DNA, CDR3 protein. A D gene is named only where the DNA matches it firmly. Part of the rows lack a size; the others show once, few, many or a class for expanded clones.

len: 19; v_gene: TRBV3-1; abundance: NA; j_gene: TRBJ2-3; d_gene: NA; CDR3nt: TGTGCCAGCAGCCAATCCTCCGGGGCCTATAGGGGAACCACAGATACGCAGTATTTT; CDR3aa: CASSQSSGAYRGTTDTQYF
len: 13; v_gene: TRBV19; abundance: NA; j_gene: TRBJ2-5; d_gene: NA; CDR3nt: TGTGCCAGTAGCCCCCTCGGTAGCGAGACCCAGTACTTC; CDR3aa: CASSPLGSETQYF
len: 15; v_gene: TRBV9; abundance: NA; j_gene: TRBJ1-2; d_gene: NA; CDR3nt: TGTGCCAGCAGCGTAGGCGGGGGCTTTAACTATGGCTACACCTTC; CDR3aa: CASSVGGGFNYGYTF
len: 13; v_gene: TRBV11-2; abundance: few; j_gene: TRBJ2-1; d_gene: NA; CDR3nt: TGTGCCAGCATCCGAGGGGGATACAATGAGCAGTTCTTC; CDR3aa: CASIRGGYNEQFF
len: 14; v_gene: TRBV15; abundance: few; j_gene: TRBJ2-5; d_gene: TRBD2; CDR3nt: TGTGCCACCAGCGGGACTAGCGGGAGGGAGACCCAGTACTTC; CDR3aa: CATSGTSGRETQYF
len: 17; v_gene: TRBV9; abundance: few; j_gene: TRBJ1-2; d_gene: TRBD1; CDR3nt: TGTGCCAGCAGCGCCCACCTAGGACAGGTCGCTAACTATGGCTACACCTTC; CDR3aa: CASSAHLGQVANYGYTF
len: 18; v_gene: TRBV3-1; abundance: many; j_gene: TRBJ2-1; d_gene: NA; CDR3nt: TGTGCCAGCAGCCAAGTCTCTTCGGGCCACCCAACCTACAATGAGCAGTTCTTC; CDR3aa: CASSQVSSGHPTYNEQFF
len: 13; v_gene: TRBV29-1; abundance: many; j_gene: TRBJ2-3; d_gene: TRBD1; CDR3nt: TGCAGCGTAGAAGACAGGGTCCCAGATACGCAGTATTTT; CDR3aa: CSVEDRVPDTQYF
len: 20; v_gene: TRBV4-2; abundance: few; j_gene: TRBJ2-3; d_gene: TRBD2; CDR3nt: TGTGCCAGCAGCCTCCCGATACTGACTAGCGGGGGCCATAGCACAGATACGCAGTATTTT; CDR3aa: CASSLPILTSGGHSTDTQYF
len: 18; v_gene: TRBV4-1; abundance: few; j_gene: TRBJ1-6; d_gene: NA; CDR3nt: TGCGCCAGCAGCCAAGATGTCCTTCCGAGCTCCTATAATTCACCCCTCCACTTT; CDR3aa: CASSQDVLPSSYNSPLHF
len: 14; v_gene: TRBV12-3/TRBV12-4; abundance: NA; j_gene: TRBJ1-5; d_gene: TRBD1; CDR3nt: TGTGCCAGCAGTGAGGGAGGGGGCTATCAGCCCCAGCATTTT; CDR3aa: CASSEGGGYQPQHF
len: 12; v_gene: TRBV7-9; abundance: few; j_gene: TRBJ2-7; d_gene: NA; CDR3nt: TGTGCCAGCAGCCCGGTCAACTACGAGCAGTACTTC; CDR3aa: CASSPVNYEQYF
len: 13; v_gene: TRBV7-2; abundance: NA; j_gene: TRBJ2-1; d_gene: NA; CDR3nt: TGTGCCAGCAGCCCCCACTCCTACAATGAGCAGTTCTTC; CDR3aa: CASSPHSYNEQFF
len: 12; v_gene: TRBV6-6; abundance: many; j_gene: TRBJ2-1; d_gene: NA; CDR3nt: TGTGCCAGCAGTTACGTGTTCAATGAGCAGTTCTTC; CDR3aa: CASSYVFNEQFF
len: 12; v_gene: TRBV24-1; abundance: few; j_gene: TRBJ2-1; d_gene: NA; CDR3nt: TGTGCCACCAGTGAAACGACAGGCGAGCAGTTCTTC; CDR3aa: CATSETTGEQFF
len: 13; v_gene: TRBV11-2; abundance: NA; j_gene: TRBJ2-1; d_gene: NA; CDR3nt: TGTGCCAGCAGCTTAATAGGGTTCAATGAGCAGTTCTTC; CDR3aa: CASSLIGFNEQFF
len: 15; v_gene: TRBV2; abundance: NA; j_gene: TRBJ2-3; d_gene: NA; CDR3nt: TGTGCCAGCACCCACTCGGACGGACGTCTGGATACGCAGTATTTT; CDR3aa: CASTHSDGRLDTQYF
len: 15; v_gene: TRBV28; abundance: few; j_gene: TRBJ2-7; d_gene: NA; CDR3nt: TGTGCCAGCAGTTTATGGGGGGGGGCCTCCTACGAGCAGTACTTC; CDR3aa: CASSLWGGASYEQYF
len: 14; v_gene: TRBV6-2/TRBV6-3; abundance: many; j_gene: TRBJ2-1; d_gene: NA; CDR3nt: TGTGCCACCTTTGGTTCGGGATCGTACAATGAGCAGTTCTTC; CDR3aa: CATFGSGSYNEQFF
len: 14; v_gene: TRBV27; abundance: NA; j_gene: TRBJ2-1; d_gene: NA; CDR3nt: TGTGCCAGCAGTCGAGTCAAAACAGGGAATGAGCAGTTCTTC; CDR3aa: CASSRVKTGNEQFF
len: 15; v_gene: TRBV10-3; abundance: many; j_gene: TRBJ1-1; d_gene: TRBD1; CDR3nt: TGTGCCATCAGTGTGACAGGGGGCGCGGACACTGAAGCTTTCTTT; CDR3aa: CAISVTGGADTEAFF
len: 14; v_gene: TRBV2; abundance: NA; j_gene: TRBJ2-7; d_gene: NA; CDR3nt: TGTGCCAGCAGGGCGGATCGACTCACATACGAGCAGTACTTC; CDR3aa: CASRADRLTYEQYF
len: 18; v_gene: TRBV10-3; abundance: many; j_gene: TRBJ2-5; d_gene: NA; CDR3nt: TGTGCCATCAGTGACCGCGGGAAGACTACTTGGTACCAAGAGACCCAGTACTTC; CDR3aa: CAISDRGKTTWYQETQYF
len: 13; v_gene: TRBV20-1; abundance: many; j_gene: TRBJ2-7; d_gene: NA; CDR3nt: TGCAGTGCTCCACTGACTAGTTCCTACGAGCAGTACTTC; CDR3aa: CSAPLTSSYEQYF
len: 15; v_gene: TRBV12-3/TRBV12-4; abundance: many; j_gene: TRBJ2-3; d_gene: NA; CDR3nt: TGTGCCAGCAGCCCCTTATCCTCAACAGGAGATACGCAGTATTTT; CDR3aa: CASSPLSSTGDTQYF
len: 20; v_gene: TRBV15; abundance: few; j_gene: TRBJ2-1; d_gene: TRBD2; CDR3nt: TGTGCCACCAGCAGAGATCCGGCCTTGGCGGGAGGGCGTGTTGACAATGAGCAGTTCTTC; CDR3aa: CATSRDPALAGGRVDNEQFF
len: 12; v_gene: TRBV20-1; abundance: NA; j_gene: TRBJ2-7; d_gene: NA; CDR3nt: TGCAGTGCTAGAGGACCGAACTACGAGCAGTACTTC; CDR3aa: CSARGPNYEQYF
len: 12; v_gene: TRBV10-3; abundance: few; j_gene: TRBJ2-1; d_gene: TRBD1; CDR3nt: TGTGCCATAGACGACAGGGGGAATGAGCAGTTCTTC; CDR3aa: CAIDDRGNEQFF
len: 14; v_gene: TRBV2; abundance: few; j_gene: TRBJ1-3; d_gene: NA; CDR3nt: TGTGCCAGCACCGGGACGGCCTCTGGAAACACCATATATTTT; CDR3aa: CASTGTASGNTIYF
len: 13; v_gene: TRBV12-3/TRBV12-4; abundance: many; j_gene: TRBJ2-3; d_gene: NA; CDR3nt: TGTGCCAGCAGTTCACAAGACACAGATACGCAGTATTTT; CDR3aa: CASSSQDTDTQYF
len: 14; v_gene: TRBV9; abundance: NA; j_gene: TRBJ2-5; d_gene: NA; CDR3nt: TGTGCCAGCAGCGTTGAAGGGGTAGGGGAGACCCAGTACTTC; CDR3aa: CASSVEGVGETQYF
len: 15; v_gene: TRBV20-1; abundance: NA; j_gene: TRBJ2-7; d_gene: NA; CDR3nt: TGCAGTGCTAGGGCCCCCTCGACAAACAACTACGAGCAGTACTTC; CDR3aa: CSARAPSTNNYEQYF
len: 13; v_gene: TRBV29-1; abundance: many; j_gene: TRBJ2-5; d_gene: NA; CDR3nt: TGCAGCGTCCCACCGATTGACCAAGAGACCCAGTACTTC; CDR3aa: CSVPPIDQETQYF
len: 15; v_gene: TRBV5-1; abundance: many; j_gene: TRBJ2-3; d_gene: NA; CDR3nt: TGCGCCAGCAGCTTGGCGTGGGGGGAAGCAGATACGCAGTATTTT; CDR3aa: CASSLAWGEADTQYF
len: 13; v_gene: TRBV2; abundance: NA; j_gene: TRBJ2-7; d_gene: TRBD1; CDR3nt: TGTGCCAGCAGGGCCGGGACAGCCTACGAGCAGTACTTC; CDR3aa: CASRAGTAYEQYF
len: 15; v_gene: TRBV4-2; abundance: few; j_gene: TRBJ2-2; d_gene: NA; CDR3nt: TGTGCCAGCAGCCAAGGGGGCGTGAACACCGGGGAGCTGTTTTTT; CDR3aa: CASSQGGVNTGELFF
len: 14; v_gene: TRBV24-1; abundance: many; j_gene: TRBJ2-5; d_gene: NA; CDR3nt: TGTGCCACCAGTGATTTGAGGCAGGGAGAGACCCAGTACTTC; CDR3aa: CATSDLRQGETQYF
len: 12; v_gene: TRBV2; abundance: few; j_gene: TRBJ2-3; d_gene: NA; CDR3nt: TGTGCCAGCAAGGCCGGGATGGATACGCAGTATTTT; CDR3aa: CASKAGMDTQYF
len: 12; v_gene: TRBV24-1; abundance: many; j_gene: TRBJ2-7; d_gene: NA; CDR3nt: TGTGCCACCAGTGGGGACGGATACGAGCAGTACTTC; CDR3aa: CATSGDGYEQYF
len: 16; v_gene: TRBV20-1; abundance: NA; j_gene: TRBJ2-1; d_gene: NA; CDR3nt: TGCAGTGCTAGAGAGGCGACGGGCAGGGGTTACAATGAGCAGTTCTTC; CDR3aa: CSAREATGRGYNEQFF
len: 14; v_gene: TRBV27; abundance: few; j_gene: TRBJ2-7; d_gene: NA; CDR3nt: TGTGCCAGCAGTTCAGCTAGTATAGTCGACGAGCAGTACTTC; CDR3aa: CASSSASIVDEQYF
len: 17; v_gene: TRBV3-1; abundance: few; j_gene: TRBJ2-5; d_gene: TRBD2; CDR3nt: TGTGCCAGCAGCCAAGGCGGCCTAGCGGGGGTCCAAGAGACCCAGTACTTC; CDR3aa: CASSQGGLAGVQETQYF
len: 16; v_gene: TRBV11-2; abundance: NA; j_gene: TRBJ2-5; d_gene: TRBD2; CDR3nt: TGTGCCAGCAGCCTGGTTAGCGGGGGGGCCTCAGAGACCCAGTACTTC; CDR3aa: CASSLVSGGASETQYF
len: 16; v_gene: TRBV3-1; abundance: few; j_gene: TRBJ2-7; d_gene: TRBD1; CDR3nt: TGTGCCAGCAGCACTGTCAGGGGGCCATTCAACTACGAGCAGTACTTC; CDR3aa: CASSTVRGPFNYEQYF
len: 15; v_gene: TRBV6-1; abundance: many; j_gene: TRBJ2-5; d_gene: TRBD2; CDR3nt: TGTGCCAGCAGTCTAGCGGGGGGCAGGGAAGAGACCCAGTACTTC; CDR3aa: CASSLAGGREETQYF
len: 14; v_gene: TRBV12-5; abundance: many; j_gene: TRBJ2-2; d_gene: NA; CDR3nt: TGTGCTAGTGGTTTGGGAGGCCGAACCGGGGAGCTGTTTTTT; CDR3aa: CASGLGGRTGELFF
len: 16; v_gene: TRBV4-1; abundance: NA; j_gene: TRBJ2-2; d_gene: TRBD1; CDR3nt: TGCGCCAGCAGCCAAGCCCGGACAGGGGGCTACCGGGAGCTGTTTTTT; CDR3aa: CASSQARTGGYRELFF
len: 15; v_gene: TRBV27; abundance: many; j_gene: TRBJ2-4; d_gene: TRBD1; CDR3nt: TGTGCCAGCAGTGCGACCGGGACAGTCAAAAACATTCAGTACTTC; CDR3aa: CASSATGTVKNIQYF
len: 14; v_gene: TRBV6-1; abundance: NA; j_gene: TRBJ1-4; d_gene: NA; CDR3nt: TGTGCCATCAGAAAGACAGCCCAAAATGAAAAACTGTTTTTT; CDR3aa: CAIRKTAQNEKLFF
len: 15; v_gene: TRBV7-9; abundance: NA; j_gene: TRBJ2-5; d_gene: NA; CDR3nt: TGTGCCAGCAGCTTAACGGGCACAGAGGGGGAGACCCAGTACTTC; CDR3aa: CASSLTGTEGETQYF
len: 17; v_gene: TRBV7-9; abundance: few; j_gene: TRBJ2-7; d_gene: TRBD2; CDR3nt: TGTGCCAGCAGCTTAGGGTTCGGGACTAGCGGTTCCTACGAGCAGTACTTC; CDR3aa: CASSLGFGTSGSYEQYF